The 18 T cell receptor beta chains in this list originate from one sample, sequenced in a study of identical twins. One entry per CDR3 protein, called by TCRdb with MiXCR from the 5' RACE reads. The data show 650,000 to 750,000 distinct CDR3 sequences, approximately 22% seen once. Separately, the same data were catalogued under a study of T cells expressing NK-cell markers.

Sequences were obtained from PBMCs. Source of these receptors: a woman aged 18-29 years in good health.

This clonotype came up many times. CDR3 residues: CASSLARGGSYEQYF. CDR3 sequence (DNA): TGTGCCAGCAGCTTAGCGCGCGGTGGCTCCTACGAGCAGTACTTC. The rearrangement uses TRBV7-8 and TRBJ2-7; D is undetermined. The germline CDR1 and CDR2 sequences are SGHVS and FQNEAQ. The CDR3 totals 15 residues. Trimming cost V 0 bases and J 0 bases, with 9 bases left between them.

V gene TRBV5-6 combines with J gene TRBJ2-1; no definite D call. CDR1 is SGHDT, CDR2 YYEEEE, per germline. The CDR3 loop spans 11 amino acids. Trimming left V 4 bases short and J 10 bases short, with 9 bases between. The CDR3 here is CASSRTPEQFF. As DNA, the CDR3 is TGTGCCAGCAGCCGGACGCCGGAGCAGTTCTTC.

In its sample, this clonotype was seen once. This chain uses TRBV27 with TRBJ2-7, with 10 bases matching TRBD2. The V gene's germline CDR1 is MNHEY and CDR2 SMNVEV (reference sequence). CDR3 length: 16 residues. V shed 2 bases and J 6 bases; nucleotides not matched to a gene: 10. The CDR3 region is CASSLRPGLASLEQYF. The CDR3 DNA is TGTGCCAGCAGTTTACGCCCGGGACTAGCGTCTCTCGAGCAGTACTTC.

This clonotype has a count of ten or more. The chain links TRBV2 to TRBJ1-6, with D possibly being TRBD1 (5 bases). This CDR3 has 14 residues. The V end lost 7 bases, the J end lost 10 bases, and 17 bases lay between the germline ends. CDR1 is SNHLY, CDR2 FYNNEI, per germline. This CDR3 reads CASNGAERRSPLHF. The CDR3 coding sequence is TGTGCCAGCAACGGGGCCGAGAGGCGGTCACCCCTCCACTTT.

The V call is TRBV20-1, the J call TRBJ2-7, with D possibly TRBD2 on 6 matching bases. The length of the CDR3 is 14 residues. Germline CDR1 DFQATT, CDR2 SNEGSKA (reference sequence). Trimming pared 3 bases from V and 2 bases from J, leaving 14 bases between. CDR3: CSASIGGDTYEQYF. CDR3 in DNA: TGCAGTGCTAGTATAGGCGGGGATACCTACGAGCAGTACTTC.

The CDR3 sequence is CASRGTSGLPGELFF. DNA of the CDR3: TGTGCCAGCAGGGGGACTAGCGGATTACCCGGGGAGCTGTTTTTT. This sequence joins TRBV6-1 and TRBJ2-2, with 11 bases lining up with TRBD2. CDR1 and CDR2 (germline): MNHNS, SASEGT. J gave up 6 bases and V 6 bases, and 6 bases lay outside the gene matches. The CDR3 has 15 amino acids.

This clonotype has only one observation. CDR3: CSVDSGVSYNEQFF. The CDR3 nucleotides read TGCAGTGTCGATAGCGGCGTTTCCTACAATGAGCAGTTCTTC. The chain links TRBV20-1 to TRBJ2-1; D is possibly TRBD2 (6 bases). Trimming shortened V by 7 bases and J by 1 base, and 14 bases separated the two germline ends. Per the germline V gene, CDR1 is DFQATT and CDR2 is SNEGSKA (reference sequence). The CDR3 has 14 amino acids.

About this clonotype itself: The junction departs from the called germline gene at one end, perhaps through a read error. The chain employs TRBV9 and TRBJ2-7, with D perhaps given as TRBD1 or TRBD2 (7 bases each). The CDR3 has 12 amino acids. Germline CDR1 reads SGDLS; CDR2 reads YYNGEE. This CDR3 is CDSSGTVGEQYF. In nucleotides, the CDR3 is TGTGACAGCAGCGGGACAGTGGGCGAGCAGTACTTC.

In its sample, this clonotype was seen a few times. The V gene is TRBV20-1, the J gene TRBJ2-5, with 14 bases fitting TRBD2. Trimming removed 0 bases from V and 3 bases from J; junction bases left unmatched: 9. The CDR3 extends over 18 amino acids. Per the germline V gene, CDR1 is DFQATT and CDR2 is SNEGSKA (reference sequence). The CDR3 region has the DNA TGCAGTGCTAGAGATGACAGGACTAGCGGGGGGTCGGAAGAGACCCAGTACTTC. The encoded protein is CSARDDRTSGGSEETQYF.

This clonotype was detected only a few times. The chain is built from TRBV18 and TRBJ2-2; D remains ambiguous. The length of the CDR3 is 18 residues. Trimming took off 0 bases at V and 0 bases at J, with 14 bases between the two ends. Germline values: CDR1 KGHSH, CDR2 LQKENI. The CDR3 nucleotides are TGTGCCAGCTCACCACCGGTAGGAATGACGACGAACACCGGGGAGCTGTTTTTT. Translated, it gives CASSPPVGMTTNTGELFF.

This clonotype appeared a few times. The chain employs TRBV10-3 and TRBJ2-1; 8 bases are shared with TRBD2. V was pared by 11 bases and J by 10 bases, with 19 bases of the junction left unmatched. The CDR3 contains 15 residues. CDR1 is ENHRY and CDR2 is SYGVKD in the germline V gene. Here the CDR3 reads CAARRGAITSGEQFF. Written as DNA, the CDR3 is TGTGCCGCCCGGCGGGGGGCTATTACCTCGGGGGAGCAGTTCTTC.

Written as DNA, the CDR3 is TGTGCCAGTAGTGATAGCGGGAGAGAGACCCAGTACTTC. Encoded protein: CASSDSGRETQYF. The J gene is TRBJ2-5, the V gene TRBV19; TRBD2 matches at 9 bases. CDR1 LNHDA and CDR2 SQIVND come from the germline V gene (reference sequence). Trimming cost V 5 bases and J 4 bases; bases outside gene matches: 2. The CDR3 is made up of 13 amino acids.

The sample holds a few counts of this clonotype. The gene calls are TRBV7-2 and TRBJ1-5; TRBD1 might be the D (6 bases). The CDR3 is 15 amino acids. Per the germline V gene, CDR1 is SGHTA and CDR2 is FQGNSA. V gave up 3 bases and J gave up 3 bases, with 12 bases separating them. The CDR3 coding sequence is TGTGCCAGCAGCTTTGGGGGGCCGGACAATCAGCCCCAGCATTTT. Its protein is CASSFGGPDNQPQHF. Complete variable domain (other parts from reference TRBV7-2 and TRBJ1-5): GAGVSQSPSNKVTEKGKDVELRCDPISGHTALYWYRQSLGQGLEFLIYFQGNSAPDKSGLPSDRFSAERTGGSVSTLTIQRTQQEDSAVYLCASSFGGPDNQPQHFGDGTRLSIL.

The chain recombines TRBV5-1 with TRBJ2-3; D may match TRBD1 or TRBD2 (6 bases each). The ends were cut back, 1 base at V and 0 bases at J, with 12 bases in the middle. Germline lookup yields CDR1 SGHRS and CDR2 YFSETQ. CDR3 size: 16 residues. CDR3 protein: CASSLRGGTSTDTQYF. For the CDR3, the DNA is TGCGCCAGCAGCTTGCGAGGGGGGACTAGCACAGATACGCAGTATTTT. Complete variable domain (other parts from reference TRBV5-1 and TRBJ2-3): KAGVTQTPRYLIKTRGQQVTLSCSPISGHRSVSWYQQTPGQGLQFLFEYFSETQRNKGNFPGRFSGRQFSNSRSEMNVSTLELGDSALYLCASSLRGGTSTDTQYFGPGTRLTVL.

The chain carries TRBV7-9 and TRBJ2-7; 8 nucleotides line up with TRBD2. The CDR3 is made up of 16 amino acids. Germline CDR1 is SEHNR and CDR2 is FQNEAQ (reference sequence). The V segment lost 1 base and the J segment 3 bases; nucleotides outside the gene matches: 8. Here the CDR3 reads CASSLGAGGQYYEQYF. The DNA of the CDR3 is TGTGCCAGCAGCTTAGGGGCGGGGGGCCAATACTACGAGCAGTACTTC.

This clonotype appeared many times. The chain joins TRBV3-1 to TRBJ2-6; possible D gene TRBD1, 6 bases. Germline V gives CDR1 LGHDT, CDR2 YNNKEL (reference sequence). CDR3 size: 18 residues. V was clipped by 7 bases and J by 0 bases, with 19 bases between them. The CDR3 bases are TGTGCCAGCACCACTTGGGGCAGGGGCGACTCTGGGGCCAACGTCCTGACTTTC. This gives the protein CASTTWGRGDSGANVLTF.

This clonotype turned up a few times. The V gene is TRBV4-3, the J gene TRBJ2-7; D remains unclear. Germline CDR1 reads LGHNA; CDR2 reads YSLEER. V was pared by 0 bases and J by 4 bases, with 7 bases between. The length of the CDR3 is 13 residues. DNA for the CDR3: TGCGCCAGCAGCCAAGAAACCAGGTACGAGCAGTACTTC. Translated, it gives CASSQETRYEQYF.

Many counts were recorded for this clonotype. The chain combines TRBV7-9 with TRBJ2-7, with TRBD2 identical over 9 bases. Germline V lookup: CDR1 SEHNR, CDR2 FQNEAQ (reference sequence). The length of the CDR3 is 14 residues. With V trimmed by 11 bases and J by 4 bases, 12 bases remained unmatched. The CDR3 nucleotides are TGTGCCGCTGAGCCGCTAGCGGGACTATACGAGCAGTACTTC. Encoded protein: CAAEPLAGLYEQYF.